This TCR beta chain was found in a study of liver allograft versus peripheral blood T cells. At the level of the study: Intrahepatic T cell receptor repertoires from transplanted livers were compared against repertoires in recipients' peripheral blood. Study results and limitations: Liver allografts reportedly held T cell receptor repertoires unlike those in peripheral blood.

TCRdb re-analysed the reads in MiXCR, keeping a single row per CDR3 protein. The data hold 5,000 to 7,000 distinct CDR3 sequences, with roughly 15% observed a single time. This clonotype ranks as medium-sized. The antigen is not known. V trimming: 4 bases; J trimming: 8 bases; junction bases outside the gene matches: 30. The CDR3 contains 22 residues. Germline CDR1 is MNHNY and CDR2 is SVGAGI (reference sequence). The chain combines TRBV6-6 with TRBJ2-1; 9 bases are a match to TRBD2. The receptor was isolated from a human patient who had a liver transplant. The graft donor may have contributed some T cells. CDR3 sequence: CASSFPRGRGGQIRLRGDEQFF. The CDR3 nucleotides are TGTGCCAGCAGTTTTCCTCGGGGGCGGGGGGGCCAGATTAGACTAAGGGGCGATGAGCAGTTCTTC.